This T cell receptor beta chain was recorded in a study of cytomegalovirus exposure and HLA in healthy donors. Study-wide results and limits: The study had only CMV serostatus as immune exposure information. Accurate HLA-A and HLA-B prediction from TCR beta sequences was reported for most subjects.

Details on this clone: The antigen is undetermined.

The V end was cut by 8 bases, the J end by 0 bases, with 11 bases between. This CDR3 is 13 amino acids long. CDR1 is KGHSH, CDR2 LQKENI, per germline. The PCR employed 60 Vbeta primers together with 13 Jbeta primers. Libraries were prepared by immunoSEQ multiplex PCR; TCRdb keeps only in-frame clonotypes and omits some of them. The profile shows approximately 130,000 clones, about 84% of them singletons. The J gene is TRBJ2-7, the V gene TRBV18; possibly TRBD1 for D (5 bases). Sequencing used PBMCs. This clonotype originated in a boy aged 5-17 years in good health and CMV-seronegative. For the CDR3, the DNA is TGTGCCAGCCACAGGCAGGACTCCTACGAGCAGTACTTC. It translates to CASHRQDSYEQYF.